This TCR beta chain appears in the sequencing data of a study of T-cell memory formation after mild COVID-19. The CDR3 consists of 13 residues. Deletions cut 2 bases from V and 6 bases from J, with 11 bases between. Germline CDR1 reads MGHDK; CDR2 reads SYGVNS. Each CDR3 protein is one row after TCRdb ran MiXCR on the 5' RACE reads. The sample holds roughly 300,000 distinct CDR3 sequences, roughly 13% seen once. Sequencing used PBMCs or a T cell subset sorted from them (not recorded which). This clonotype was obtained from a man aged 18 to 29 who had mild COVID-19 (a few samples of this study predate the infection). Cell type and time point are not known. This rearrangement joins TRBV25-1 to TRBJ2-7, with TRBD1 as a possible D gene (6 bases). The CDR3 DNA follows: TGTGCCAGCAGTGAAACTACAGGGCGCGAGCAGTACTTC. It specifies CASSETTGREQYF.